The 8 T cell receptor beta chains in this list originate from one sample, sequenced in a study of CD8 T cells in Susac syndrome. The RNA, about 0.5 to 1 ug, was put through reverse transcription using random hexamers. TCRdb redid the calling of the immunoSEQ multiplex PCR reads with MiXCR, one entry per CDR3 protein. The data show roughly 200,000 distinct CDR3 sequences, roughly 94% seen once. The sample comprised CD4+ T cells from PBMCs. The receptors derive from a human donor with multiple sclerosis.

V gene TRBV3-1 combines with J gene TRBJ2-1, with 12 bases matching TRBD2. After removal of 5 bases from V and 5 bases from J, the junction contained 4 bases not matched to a gene. This CDR3 comprises 15 residues. Germline CDR1 is LGHDT and CDR2 is YNNKEL (reference sequence). CDR3 DNA sequence: TGTGCCAGCAGCAGTACTAGCGGGGGGAACAATGAGCAGTTCTTC. Translation: CASSSTSGGNNEQFF.

The chain employs TRBV20-1 and TRBJ2-1; D not certain. CDR1 and CDR2 (germline): DFQATT, SNEGSKA (reference sequence). This CDR3 is built from 12 residues. V was shortened by 5 bases and J by 0 bases, with 5 bases between the two germline ends. CDR3 sequence (DNA): TGCAGTGCTGGCTCCTCCTACAATGAGCAGTTCTTC. Translated, it gives CSAGSSYNEQFF.

J is TRBJ1-1 and V is TRBV30; D gene unclear. Trimming pared 0 bases from V and 7 bases from J, leaving 12 bases between. This CDR3 is built from 13 residues. Germline V gives CDR1 GTSNPN, CDR2 SVGIG (reference sequence). As DNA, the CDR3 is TGTGCCTGGAGTGTACTGGGTGACCGTGAAGCTTTCTTT. This codes for CAWSVLGDREAFF.

A remark on this clonotype: Sequence at one end of the junction differs from germline and may be a read error. The rearrangement joins TRBV13 to TRBJ2-5; tentatively, D is TRBD2 (6 bases). Germline loops: CDR1 PRHDT, CDR2 FYEKMQ (reference sequence). This CDR3 spans 13 amino acids. CDR3 coding DNA: TGTGCCAGCAGCTTGGGACTGCAAGGGACCCAGTACTTC. Amino acid sequence: CASSLGLQGTQYF.

This chain connects TRBV29-1 to TRBJ1-1; D is uncertain. Trimming left V 7 bases short and J 0 bases short, with 12 bases between. The germline V gene has CDR1 SQVTM and CDR2 ANQGSEA. This CDR3 is built from 13 residues. In nucleotides, the CDR3 is TGCAGCGCCGGTAGGACCGTGAACACTGAAGCTTTCTTT. Translation: CSAGRTVNTEAFF.

The V call is TRBV2, the J call TRBJ1-2, with D possibly TRBD1 on 6 matching bases. Germline V gives CDR1 SNHLY, CDR2 FYNNEI. V was pared by 7 bases and J by 8 bases, with 17 bases between. The length of the CDR3 is 13 residues. Here the CDR3 DNA reads TGTGCCAGCAATAGCGGGGGCGTAGCAGGCTACACCTTC. Translation: CASNSGGVAGYTF. The whole variable domain, filled in from reference TRBV2 and TRBJ1-2, reads EPEVTQTPSHQVTQMGQEVILRCVPISNHLYFYWYRQILGQKVEFLVSFYNNEISEKSEIFDDQFSVERPDGSNFTLKIRSTKLEDSAMYFCASNSGGVAGYTFGSGTRLTVV.

This clonotype was seen just once. The genes are TRBV30 and TRBJ1-4; tentative D call: TRBD1 (6 bases). V lost 0 bases to trimming and J lost 2 bases, with 13 bases between them. The CDR3 runs to 16 residues. Looked up from germline, CDR1 is GTSNPN and CDR2 is SVGIG (reference sequence). CDR3 loop: CAWSVGGGSTNEKLFF. CDR3 in DNA: TGTGCCTGGAGTGTAGGAGGGGGGAGTACTAATGAAAAACTGTTTTTT.

The chain combines TRBV5-1 with TRBJ2-7; D not resolved. The germline V gene has CDR1 SGHRS and CDR2 YFSETQ. CDR3 length: 12 amino acids. Trimming cost V 0 bases and J 6 bases, with 7 bases left between them. CDR3 loop: CASSLVSGEQYF. As DNA, the CDR3 is TGCGCCAGCAGCTTGGTTTCGGGCGAGCAGTACTTC.